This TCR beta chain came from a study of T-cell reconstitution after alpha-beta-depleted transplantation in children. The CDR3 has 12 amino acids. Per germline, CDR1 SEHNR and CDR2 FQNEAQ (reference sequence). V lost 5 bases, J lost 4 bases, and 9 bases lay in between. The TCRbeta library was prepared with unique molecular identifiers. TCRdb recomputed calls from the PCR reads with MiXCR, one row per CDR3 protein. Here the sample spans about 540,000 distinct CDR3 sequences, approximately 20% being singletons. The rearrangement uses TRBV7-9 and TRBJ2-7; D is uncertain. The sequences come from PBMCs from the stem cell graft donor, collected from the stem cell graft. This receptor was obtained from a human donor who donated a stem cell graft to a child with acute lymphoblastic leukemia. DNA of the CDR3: TGTGCCAGCAGCCAGATTGAATACGAGCAGTACTTC. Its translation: CASSQIEYEQYF.